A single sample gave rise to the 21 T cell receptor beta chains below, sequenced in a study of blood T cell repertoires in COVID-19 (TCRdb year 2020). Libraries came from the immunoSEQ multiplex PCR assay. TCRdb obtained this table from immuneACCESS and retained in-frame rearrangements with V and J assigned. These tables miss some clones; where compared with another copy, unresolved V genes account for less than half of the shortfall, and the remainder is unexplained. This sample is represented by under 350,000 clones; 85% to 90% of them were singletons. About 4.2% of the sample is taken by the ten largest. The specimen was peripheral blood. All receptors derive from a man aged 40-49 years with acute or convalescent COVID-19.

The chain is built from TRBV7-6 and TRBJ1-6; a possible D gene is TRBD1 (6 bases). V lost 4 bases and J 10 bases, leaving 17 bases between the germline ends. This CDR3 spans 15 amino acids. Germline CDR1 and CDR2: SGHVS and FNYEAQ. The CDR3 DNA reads TGTGCCAGCAGCTCACGTGGGACATTTCAATCACCCCTCCACTTT. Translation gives CASSSRGTFQSPLHF.

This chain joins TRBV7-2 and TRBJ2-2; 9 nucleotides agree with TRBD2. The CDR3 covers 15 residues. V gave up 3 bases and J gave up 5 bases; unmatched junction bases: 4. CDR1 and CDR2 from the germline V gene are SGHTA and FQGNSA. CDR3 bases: TGTGCCAGCAGCTTTCTAGCGGGGTCGACCGGGGAGCTGTTTTTT. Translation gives CASSFLAGSTGELFF.

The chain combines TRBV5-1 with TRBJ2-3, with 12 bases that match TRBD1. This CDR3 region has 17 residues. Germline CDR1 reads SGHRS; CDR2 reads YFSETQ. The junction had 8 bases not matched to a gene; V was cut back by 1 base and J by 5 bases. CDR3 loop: CASSLSGTGGGLDTQYF. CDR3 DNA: TGCGCCAGCAGCTTGTCCGGGACAGGGGGCGGTTTAGATACGCAGTATTTT. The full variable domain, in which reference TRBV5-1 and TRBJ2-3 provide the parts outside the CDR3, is KAGVTQTPRYLIKTRGQQVTLSCSPISGHRSVSWYQQTPGQGLQFLFEYFSETQRNKGNFPGRFSGRQFSNSRSEMNVSTLELGDSALYLCASSLSGTGGGLDTQYFGPGTRLTVL.

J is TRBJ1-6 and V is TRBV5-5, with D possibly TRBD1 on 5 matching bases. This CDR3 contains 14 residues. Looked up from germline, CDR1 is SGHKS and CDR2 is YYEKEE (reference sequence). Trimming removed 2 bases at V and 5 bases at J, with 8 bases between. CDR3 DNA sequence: TGTGCCAGCAGCTTAGGACAAGATAATTCACCCCTCCACTTT. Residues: CASSLGQDNSPLHF.

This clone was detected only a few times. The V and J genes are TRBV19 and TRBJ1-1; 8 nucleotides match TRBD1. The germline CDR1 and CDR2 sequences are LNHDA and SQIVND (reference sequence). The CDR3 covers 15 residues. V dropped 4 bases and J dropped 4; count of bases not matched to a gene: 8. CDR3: CASSRAQGAVTEAFF. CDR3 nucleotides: TGTGCCAGTAGTAGGGCCCAGGGGGCAGTCACTGAAGCTTTCTTT.

The CDR3 region has the DNA TGTGCCAGCAGCTTAGTAGGGCAGGGAACCTATGGCTACACCTTC. This encodes CASSLVGQGTYGYTF. The chain links TRBV11-2 to TRBJ1-2; weak D call: TRBD1 (5 bases). The V gene lost 1 base and the J gene lost 4 bases, with 13 bases spanning the gap. The germline V gene encodes CDR1 SGHAT and CDR2 FQNNGV. The CDR3 is 15 amino acids.

The CDR3 here is CAISGGGRDKNIQYF. The CDR3 DNA sequence: TGTGCCATCAGTGGAGGGGGCAGGGACAAAAACATTCAGTACTTC. V and J are TRBV10-3 and TRBJ2-4; 7 bases agree with TRBD1. V gave up 4 bases and J gave up 3 bases; unmatched junction bases: 6. CDR1 ENHRY and CDR2 SYGVKD come from the germline V gene. The CDR3 has 15 amino acids.

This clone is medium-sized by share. CDR3 sequence (DNA): TGCGCCAGCAGCAGGGACAGGGAGGACGGCGAGCAGTACTTC. Translation: CASSRDREDGEQYF. This sequence joins TRBV5-1 and TRBJ2-7, with 9 bases identical to TRBD1. V was pared by 4 bases and J by 6 bases, with 8 bases of the junction left unmatched. CDR3 size: 14 residues. Germline CDR1 is SGHRS and CDR2 is YFSETQ.

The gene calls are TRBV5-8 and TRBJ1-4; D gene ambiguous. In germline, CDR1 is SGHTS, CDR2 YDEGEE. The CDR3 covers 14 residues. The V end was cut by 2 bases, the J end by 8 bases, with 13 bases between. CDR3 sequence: CASSFSEVVEKLFF. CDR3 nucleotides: TGTGCCAGCAGCTTCTCGGAGGTGGTGGAAAAACTGTTTTTT.

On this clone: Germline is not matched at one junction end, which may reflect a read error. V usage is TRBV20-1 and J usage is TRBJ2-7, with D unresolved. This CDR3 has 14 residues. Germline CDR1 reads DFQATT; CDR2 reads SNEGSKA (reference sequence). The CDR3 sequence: CSASRQAPTYEQCF. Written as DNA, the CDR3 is TGCAGTGCTAGTAGGCAGGCGCCTACCTACGAGCAGTGCTTC.

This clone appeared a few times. DNA of the CDR3: TGTGCCAGCAGCCCGGACAGGGGGCAAGTATCACCCCTCCACTTT. It codes for CASSPDRGQVSPLHF. This chain connects TRBV5-4 to TRBJ1-6; 11 nucleotides align to TRBD1. This CDR3 spans 15 amino acids. Germline loops: CDR1 SGHNT, CDR2 YYREEE (reference sequence). Unmatched junction bases numbered 7, after V lost 4 bases and J lost 10 bases.

CDR3 in DNA: TGTGCCAGCAGCTTCAGGACAGGGATCGCCGGGGAGCTGTTTTTT. Translated, it gives CASSFRTGIAGELFF. The chain employs TRBV7-6 and TRBJ2-2; 8 bases match TRBD1. CDR1 and CDR2 (germline): SGHVS, FNYEAQ. There are 15 residues in the CDR3. Unmatched junction bases numbered 6, after V lost 3 bases and J lost 6 bases.

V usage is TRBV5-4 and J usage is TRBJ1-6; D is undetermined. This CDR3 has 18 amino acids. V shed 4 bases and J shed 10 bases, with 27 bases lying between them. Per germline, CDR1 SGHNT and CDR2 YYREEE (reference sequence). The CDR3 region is CASSPTASLTRVGSPLHF. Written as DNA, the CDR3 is TGTGCCAGCAGCCCAACCGCCTCCTTGACGCGGGTAGGGTCACCCCTCCACTTT.

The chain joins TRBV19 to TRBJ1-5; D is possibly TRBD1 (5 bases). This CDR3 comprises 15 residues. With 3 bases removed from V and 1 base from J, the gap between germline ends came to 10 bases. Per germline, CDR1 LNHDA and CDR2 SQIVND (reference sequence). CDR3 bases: TGTGCCAGTAGTATGGCAGGGAAGAGCAATCAGCCCCAGCATTTT. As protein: CASSMAGKSNQPQHF.

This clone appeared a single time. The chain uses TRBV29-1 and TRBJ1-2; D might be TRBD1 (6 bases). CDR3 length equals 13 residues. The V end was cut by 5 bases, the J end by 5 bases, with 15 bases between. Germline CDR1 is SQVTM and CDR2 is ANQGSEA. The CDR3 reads CSVTGTSLYGYTF. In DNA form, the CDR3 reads TGCAGCGTTACCGGGACAAGCCTTTATGGCTACACCTTC.

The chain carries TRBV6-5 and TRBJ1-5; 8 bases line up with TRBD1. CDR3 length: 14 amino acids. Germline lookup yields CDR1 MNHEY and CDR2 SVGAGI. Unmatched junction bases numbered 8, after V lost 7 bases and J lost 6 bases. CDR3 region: CASIFGQGGQPQHF. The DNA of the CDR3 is TGTGCCAGCATCTTCGGACAGGGCGGTCAGCCCCAGCATTTT.

CDR3 sequence (DNA): TGTGCCAGCAGCATGGGACTAGCGGGGACCGGGGAGCTGTTTTTT. Translating it yields CASSMGLAGTGELFF. This chain connects TRBV11-2 to TRBJ2-2, with TRBD2 matching over 13 bases. CDR1 SGHAT and CDR2 FQNNGV come from the germline V gene. The CDR3 has 15 residues. Trimming took 5 bases from V and 5 from J; bases not matched to a gene: 2.

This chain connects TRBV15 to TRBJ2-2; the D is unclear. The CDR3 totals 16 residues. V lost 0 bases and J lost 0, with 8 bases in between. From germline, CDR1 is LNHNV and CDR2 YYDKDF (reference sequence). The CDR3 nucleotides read TGTGCCACCAGCAGAGATCTACAGTCGAACACCGGGGAGCTGTTTTTT. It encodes CATSRDLQSNTGELFF.

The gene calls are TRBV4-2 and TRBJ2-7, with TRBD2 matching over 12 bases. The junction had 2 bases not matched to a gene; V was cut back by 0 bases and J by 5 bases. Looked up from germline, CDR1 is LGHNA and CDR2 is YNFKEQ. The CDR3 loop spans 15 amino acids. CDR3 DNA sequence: TGTGCCAGCAGCCAAGAGCTAGCGGGGGGGGACGAGCAGTACTTC. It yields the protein CASSQELAGGDEQYF.

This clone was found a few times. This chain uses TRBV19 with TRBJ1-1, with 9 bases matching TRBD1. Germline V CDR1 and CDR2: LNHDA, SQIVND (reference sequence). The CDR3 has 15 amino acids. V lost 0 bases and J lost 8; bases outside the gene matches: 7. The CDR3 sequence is CASSIDHGTGREAFF. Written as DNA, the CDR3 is TGTGCCAGTAGTATAGATCATGGGACAGGGAGGGAAGCTTTCTTT.

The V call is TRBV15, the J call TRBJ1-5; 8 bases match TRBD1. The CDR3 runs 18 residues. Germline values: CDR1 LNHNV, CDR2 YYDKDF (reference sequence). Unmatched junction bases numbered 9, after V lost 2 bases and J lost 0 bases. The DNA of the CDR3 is TGTGCCACCAGCAGATCTCTCTGGACAGGGATTAGCAATCAGCCCCAGCATTTT. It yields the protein CATSRSLWTGISNQPQHF.